This T cell receptor beta chain was observed in a study of cytomegalovirus exposure and HLA in healthy donors. General observations from the study: The study found most TCR sequences rare, yet found some public TCRs in many donors. The tendency of first-cohort TCR clusters to co-occur in the roughly 130 validation repertoires emerged from a later analysis. TCR beta chains numbering some 160 were designated cytomegalovirus-associated. The CMV antigen specificity of three CMV-associated chains was confirmed through in vitro analysis.

Looked up from germline, CDR1 is MGHRA and CDR2 is YSYEKL. The CDR3 totals 15 residues. Trimming left V 0 bases short and J 3 bases short, with 12 bases between. Profiling relied on immunoSEQ multiplex PCR, and the TCRdb table lists in-frame clones only, not all of them. The sample holds about 160,000 clones; around 82% are singletons and the top ten take roughly 10%. As for this clone: Its antigen remains unidentified.

What was sequenced was PBMCs. The sequence derives from a young man in good health and CMV-seropositive. The gene calls are TRBV4-1 and TRBJ2-7; a possible D gene is TRBD1 (6 bases). DNA of the CDR3: TGCGCCAGCAGCCAAGAATCCAGGGGTGACTACGAGCAGTACTTC. Amino acids: CASSQESRGDYEQYF.